These 19 T cell receptor beta chains share one sample of origin, sequenced in a study of shared clonotypes between healthy human individuals (TCRdb year 2020). The library came from the immunoSEQ multiplex PCR assay. Here the immuneACCESS table is served through TCRdb, limited to in-frame sequences with V and J called. Missing clones are a known gap in these copies; in checked studies unresolved V genes cover under half, and the rest lacks a known reason. This sample lists 2 million to 2.5 million clones; over 85% were detected once. The leading ten clones occupy 0.35% to 0.45% of the sample. Specimen: naive CD4+ T cells from PBMCs. The sample's cell subset or site label is to be understood as: CD45RA+ positively selected. All receptors derive from a man aged 18 to 35 in good health. Some clones in this sample may be carry-over from other donors' samples.

This clone showed up just once. The J gene is TRBJ1-2, the V gene TRBV5-4; a possible D gene is TRBD1 (6 bases). This CDR3 has 13 residues. V was clipped by 0 bases and J by 7 bases, with 10 bases between them. Germline V CDR1 and CDR2: SGHNT, YYREEE (reference sequence). CDR3 nucleotides: TGTGCCAGCAGCTTGGTGACAGGTAGTGGCTACACCTTC. This gives the protein CASSLVTGSGYTF.

In regard to this clone: Other DNA sequences in this specimen translate into the identical CDR3. This chain links TRBV5-4 with TRBJ2-5, with TRBD1 matching 8 bases. CDR3 length: 15 residues. V lost 0 bases, J lost 4 bases, and 5 bases stayed unmatched. CDR1 is SGHNT, CDR2 YYREEE, per germline (reference sequence). The CDR3, as DNA: TGTGCCAGCAGCTTGGTGGCAGGGGGCGGAGAGACCCAGTACTTC. This encodes CASSLVAGGGETQYF.

The chain uses TRBV6-1 and TRBJ2-7; D is perhaps TRBD2 (6 bases). V gave up 10 bases and J gave up 7 bases, with 20 bases separating them. Germline-derived CDR1 and CDR2 are MNHNS and SASEGT. The CDR3 is 13 residues long. The CDR3 DNA sequence: TGTGCCACCCGATTCCTAGCGACTAGGGAGCAGTACTTC. Translation: CATRFLATREQYF.

The chain links TRBV11-2 to TRBJ2-3; D perhaps matches TRBD2 (6 bases). V was cut by 1 base and J by 0 bases, with 14 bases left in between. The CDR3 runs to 17 residues. Germline CDR1 and CDR2: SGHAT and FQNNGV. As DNA, the CDR3 is TGTGCCAGCAGCTTAGTTAAGGCGGGGAGTAGCACAGATACGCAGTATTTT. This sequence encodes CASSLVKAGSSTDTQYF.

This clone has just one count. The gene calls are TRBV2 and TRBJ1-5; 8 bases are a match to TRBD1. This CDR3 contains 15 residues. The junction had 8 bases not matched to a gene; V was cut back by 1 base and J by 9 bases. The V gene's germline CDR1 is SNHLY and CDR2 FYNNEI. In nucleotides, the CDR3 is TGTGCCAGCAGTGAAGGGGGACAGGCCACGGGGCCCCAGCATTTT. Its translation is CASSEGGQATGPQHF.

Worth noting for this clone: Other nucleotide sequences in the sample specify the same CDR3. The V gene is TRBV2, the J gene TRBJ2-7; 11 positions agree with TRBD2. V lost 3 bases and J lost 1; bases outside the gene matches: 2. The CDR3 covers 15 residues. CDR1 is SNHLY, CDR2 FYNNEI, per germline. The CDR3 nucleotides read TGTGCCAGCAGTGAGGGACTAGCGGTTTCCTACGAGCAGTACTTC. Residues: CASSEGLAVSYEQYF.

The chain is built from TRBV14 and TRBJ2-7; the match to TRBD2 covers 11 bases. V trimming: 3 bases; J trimming: 0 bases; junction bases outside the gene matches: 7. In germline, CDR1 is SGHDN, CDR2 FVKESK. The CDR3 consists of 17 residues. DNA for the CDR3: TGTGCCAGCAGCCAGCTAGCGGGAGGCCAAAGCTCCTACGAGCAGTACTTC. Amino acid sequence: CASSQLAGGQSSYEQYF.

CDR3 protein: CASSGTVFGETQYF. CDR3 nucleotides: TGTGCCAGCAGTGGGACAGTCTTTGGGGAGACCCAGTACTTC. The chain combines TRBV6-1 with TRBJ2-5; a weak D match, TRBD1 (6 bases). CDR3 length: 14 amino acids. CDR1 is MNHNS and CDR2 is SASEGT in the germline V gene. V lost 4 bases to trimming and J lost 5 bases, with 14 bases between them.

This clone was found once. The chain couples TRBV21-1 to TRBJ2-3; the D call TRBD1 from the table was never checked on the DNA. TRBV21-1 is listed as a pseudogene. CDR3 length equals 15 residues. In DNA, the CDR3 is TGTGCCAGCCGCCTCCTCTTGGGGCCGCAATCGGCGCAGTATTTT. Protein: CASRLLLGPQSAQYF.

The chain carries TRBV2 and TRBJ1-4; no firm D call. Germline CDR1 reads SNHLY; CDR2 reads FYNNEI. CDR3 length: 12 amino acids. Deletions cut 4 bases from V and 7 bases from J, with 7 bases between. In DNA, the CDR3 is TGTGCCAGCAGTGTGGCTTTTGAAAAACTGTTTTTT. This encodes CASSVAFEKLFF.

To note about this clone: Other DNA sequences within the sample encode an identical CDR3. The chain employs TRBV9 and TRBJ2-3, with D uncertain. Germline values: CDR1 SGDLS, CDR2 YYNGEE. V lost 0 bases and J lost 0, with 8 bases in between. The CDR3 covers 15 residues. The chain's CDR3 is CASSVGPVSTDTQYF. As DNA, the CDR3 is TGTGCCAGCAGCGTAGGTCCGGTTAGCACAGATACGCAGTATTTT.

This chain joins TRBV7-9 and TRBJ1-1; D is possibly TRBD1 (5 bases). V was pared by 5 bases and J by 1 base, with 20 bases between. The CDR3 totals 17 residues. Germline CDR1 is SEHNR and CDR2 is FQNEAQ (reference sequence). CDR3 nucleotide sequence: TGTGCCAGCAGCCCCGCAGGTTCAGGGAGGGGGAACACTGAAGCTTTCTTT. It translates to CASSPAGSGRGNTEAFF.

This sequence joins TRBV30 and TRBJ2-5; either TRBD1 or TRBD2 may fit D (6 bases each). Trimming left V 1 base short and J 4 bases short, with 13 bases between. This CDR3 comprises 14 residues. Germline loops: CDR1 GTSNPN, CDR2 SVGIG (reference sequence). Here the CDR3 DNA reads TGTGCCTGGAGTGGGAGCAGGGGAGGAGAGACCCAGTACTTC. Protein: CAWSGSRGGETQYF.

The chain recombines TRBV18 with TRBJ2-5; 10 positions agree with TRBD1. CDR1 and CDR2 (germline): KGHSH, LQKENI. CDR3 length equals 14 residues. J gave up 4 bases and V 5 bases, and 4 bases lay outside the gene matches. The CDR3 here is CASSEDRGGETQYF. In nucleotides, the CDR3 is TGTGCCAGCTCAGAGGACAGGGGGGGAGAGACCCAGTACTTC.

A single count supports this clone. The gene calls are TRBV4-3 and TRBJ2-7, with D uncertain. CDR1 is LGHNA, CDR2 YSLEER, per germline. V shed 0 bases and J shed 7 bases, with 4 bases lying between them. This CDR3 has 11 residues. CDR3 loop: CASSQDGEQYF. Here the CDR3 DNA reads TGCGCCAGCAGCCAAGACGGGGAGCAGTACTTC.

This clone is a singleton in its sample. In DNA, the CDR3 is TGTGCCAGTAGTTTCGCAGGAGAAAACATTCAGTACTTC. It specifies CASSFAGENIQYF. This chain uses TRBV19 with TRBJ2-4; D remains ambiguous. CDR3 size: 13 residues. Germline V gene lookup returns CDR1 LNHDA and CDR2 SQIVND (reference sequence). Trimming took 5 bases from V and 5 from J, leaving 10 bases between them.

The chain has TRBV28 and TRBJ2-7; possible D gene TRBD2, 6 bases. In germline, CDR1 is MDHEN, CDR2 SYDVKM. CDR3 length: 13 residues. The V end lost 5 bases, the J end lost 2 bases, and 10 bases lay between the germline ends. The CDR3 sequence is CASSVREAYEQYF. As DNA, the CDR3 is TGTGCCAGCAGTGTGCGGGAAGCCTACGAGCAGTACTTC. The full variable domain, completed using reference TRBV28 and TRBJ2-7, is DVKVTQSSRYLVKRTGEKVFLECVQDMDHENMFWYRQDPGLGLRLIYFSYDVKMKEKGDIPEGYSVSREKKERFSLILESASTNQTSMYLCASSVREAYEQYFGPGTRLTVT.

This clone was recorded only once. The chain employs TRBV7-9 and TRBJ2-1; D is perhaps TRBD2 (5 bases). The CDR3 is 17 amino acids. Trimming stripped 4 bases from V and 4 bases from J, with 20 bases between. The germline V gene has CDR1 SEHNR and CDR2 FQNEAQ (reference sequence). The CDR3 DNA follows: TGTGCCAGCAGCTCGTCGTCTGGGGTAGCGAGGTACAATGAGCAGTTCTTC. It codes for CASSSSSGVARYNEQFF.

This clone was observed a handful of times. The V call is TRBV13, the J call TRBJ1-1; D is perhaps TRBD1 (5 bases). V was shortened by 2 bases and J by 6 bases, with 10 bases between the two germline ends. The germline V gene has CDR1 PRHDT and CDR2 FYEKMQ (reference sequence). CDR3 size: 13 residues. The CDR3 loop reads CASSLRQWAEAFF. For the CDR3, the DNA is TGTGCCAGCAGCTTACGACAGTGGGCTGAAGCTTTCTTT.